This is a list of T cell receptor beta chains from one sample in a study of graft-versus-host responses after intestinal transplantation. For these receptors, no antigen is known. Sequencing was performed with immunoSEQ multiplex PCR; in TCRdb, only in-frame clones are kept and a portion is missing. The sample yields approximately 80,000 clones, about 89% seen once. Specimen: unstimulated CD4+ T cells sorted from spleen or lymph node cells, collected before intestinal transplant. These receptors originate from a human donor who received an intestinal transplant. Each CDR3 is given with its conserved first and last residue. Fields, in order: D gene, clone size, J gene, V gene, CDR3 DNA, CDR3 protein. D genes are given only for firm matches. Clone size appears in some rows only: once, few, many, or a class for an expanded clone.

NA	NA	TRBJ2-7	TRBV10-2	TGCGCCAGCACCCCGGACTTCTCCTACGAGCAGTACTTC	CASTPDFSYEQYF
NA	once	TRBJ2-2	TRBV15	TGTGCCACCAGCAGAGATCAGGCAGCCTCGAACACCGGGGAGCTGTTTTTT	CATSRDQAASNTGELFF
TRBD1	NA	TRBJ1-5	TRBV2	TGTGCCAGCAGTGAATGGAGGGGGCAGGGACATCAGCCCCAGCATTTT	CASSEWRGQGHQPQHF
TRBD1	once	TRBJ1-2	TRBV19	TGTGCCAGTAGTATTAATCCCGGGACAGATTTCGACTATGGCTACACCTTC	CASSINPGTDFDYGYTF
NA	NA	TRBJ2-3	TRBV1	TGCACCAGCAGCCAACGTATTACTAGCGGGGGGAGGACAGATACGCAGTATTTT	CTSSQRITSGGRTDTQYF
TRBD2	once	TRBJ2-2	TRBV27	TGTGCCAGCAGTTGGAAGCCGGGACTAACGAACACCGGGGAGCTGTTTTTT	CASSWKPGLTNTGELFF
TRBD2	NA	TRBJ2-1	TRBV19	TGTGCCAGTAGTATCCTGGGCGGGAGTAGCGAGCAGTTCTTC	CASSILGGSSEQFF
NA	NA	TRBJ2-3	TRBV27	TGTGCCAGCAGTTTAGTCGGGACAGATACGCAGTATTTT	CASSLVGTDTQYF
TRBD1	NA	TRBJ1-3	TRBV6-5	TGTGCCAGCAGTTCCACAGGGGTCAGCTCTGGAAACACCATATATTTT	CASSSTGVSSGNTIYF
NA	NA	TRBJ1-5	TRBV4-2	TGTGCCAGCAGCCAGGAGGAGGGCAATCAGCCCCAGCATTTT	CASSQEEGNQPQHF
TRBD2	once	TRBJ2-7	TRBV10-3	TGTGCCATCAGTGAGCTCGGTTCAGGCGGGAGCTACGAGCAGTACTTC	CAISELGSGGSYEQYF
NA	NA	TRBJ1-6	TRBV28	TGTGCCAGCAGCCTTCCCGGGTATAATTCACCCCTCCACTTT	CASSLPGYNSPLHF
TRBD1	NA	TRBJ2-7	TRBV6-1	TGTGCCAGCAGGGGACAGGGGGCTCTCTACGAGCAGTACTTC	CASRGQGALYEQYF
TRBD1	NA	TRBJ1-6	TRBV5-4	TGTGCCAGCAGCTTTGACCAGGGGGCAAATTCACCCCTCCACTTT	CASSFDQGANSPLHF
TRBD1	NA	TRBJ1-4	TRBV15	TGTGCCACCAGCAGGGAGGGCAACAGGGGGACTGAAAAACTGTTTTTT	CATSREGNRGTEKLFF
TRBD1	NA	TRBJ2-7	TRBV18	TGTGCCAGCTCACCGGACAGGGAGCAGTACTTC	CASSPDREQYF
TRBD2	once	TRBJ2-3	TRBV5-1	TGCGCCAGCAGCCCTCTGGTTCTAGCGGGATTCTCAGATACGCAGTATTTT	CASSPLVLAGFSDTQYF
NA	once	TRBJ2-2	TRBV30	TGTGCCTGGAGTGTACGGACCGGGGACAGGGAGCTGTTTTTT	CAWSVRTGDRELFF